This record covers a single TCR beta chain. Antigen: not known. This entry is derived from a study of T cells in localized non-small cell lung cancer. The length of the CDR3 is 17 residues. Per the germline V gene, CDR1 is SGHVS and CDR2 is FQNEAQ. V was cut by 5 bases and J by 5 bases, with 24 bases left in between. Only in-frame clones appear in the TCRdb table, and some are missing; sequencing was by immunoSEQ multiplex PCR. The table shows roughly 25,000 clones, with approximately 83% occurring only once. Study-wide findings and caveats: Measurement of T cell clonality placed uninvolved adjacent lung highest, above the level in tumor. An association was observed between higher blood T cell density and longer overall survival. Adjacent lung tissue had a median around 50 of the top 100 clones found in the tumor.

Material: peripheral blood, obtained before any cancer treatment. The TCR comes from a male donor older than 55 with stage II squamous cell lung carcinoma. This chain connects TRBV7-8 to TRBJ1-2, with a possible D match to TRBD1 (6 bases). DNA for the CDR3: TGTGCCAGCAGCCTCGGGGGACAACTTCTCCCACCGTATGGCTACACCTTC. It translates to CASSLGGQLLPPYGYTF.